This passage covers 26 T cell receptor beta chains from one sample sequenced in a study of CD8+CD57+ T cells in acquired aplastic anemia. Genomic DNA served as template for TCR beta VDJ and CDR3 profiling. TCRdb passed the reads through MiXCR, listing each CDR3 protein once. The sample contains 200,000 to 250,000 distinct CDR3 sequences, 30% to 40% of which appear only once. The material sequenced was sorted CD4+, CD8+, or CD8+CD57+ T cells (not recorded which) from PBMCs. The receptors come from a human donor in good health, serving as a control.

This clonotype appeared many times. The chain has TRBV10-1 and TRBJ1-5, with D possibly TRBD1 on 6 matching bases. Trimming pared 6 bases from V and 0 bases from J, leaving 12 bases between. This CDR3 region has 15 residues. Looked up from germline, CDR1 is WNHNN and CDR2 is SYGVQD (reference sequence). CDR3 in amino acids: CASRPGTNSNQPQHF. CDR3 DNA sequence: TGCGCCAGCAGACCCGGGACAAATAGCAATCAGCCCCAGCATTTT.

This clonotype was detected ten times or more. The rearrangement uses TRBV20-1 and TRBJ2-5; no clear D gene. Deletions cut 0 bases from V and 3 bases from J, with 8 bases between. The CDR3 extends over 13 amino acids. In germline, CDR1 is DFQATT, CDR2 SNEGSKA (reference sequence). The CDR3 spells CSARDPRKETQYF. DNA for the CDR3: TGCAGTGCTAGAGATCCCCGAAAAGAGACCCAGTACTTC.

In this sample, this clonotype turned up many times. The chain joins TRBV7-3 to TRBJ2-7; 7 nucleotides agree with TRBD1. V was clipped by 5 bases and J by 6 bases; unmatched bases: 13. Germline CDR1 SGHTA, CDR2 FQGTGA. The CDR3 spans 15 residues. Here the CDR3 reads CASSLIGGAKSEQYF. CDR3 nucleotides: TGTGCCAGCAGCCTTATAGGGGGCGCAAAATCCGAGCAGTACTTC.

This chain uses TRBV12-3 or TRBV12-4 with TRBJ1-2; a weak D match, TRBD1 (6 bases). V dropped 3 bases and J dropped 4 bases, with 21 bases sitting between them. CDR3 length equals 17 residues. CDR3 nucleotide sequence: TGTGCCAGCAGTTTCCCAGGGGACGGGGCGAGAAGCTATGGCTACACCTTC. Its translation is CASSFPGDGARSYGYTF.

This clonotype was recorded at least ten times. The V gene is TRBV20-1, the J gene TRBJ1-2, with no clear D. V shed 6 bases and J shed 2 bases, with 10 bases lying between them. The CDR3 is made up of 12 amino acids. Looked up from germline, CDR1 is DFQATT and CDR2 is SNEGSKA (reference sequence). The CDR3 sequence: CSALTQNYGYTF. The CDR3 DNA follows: TGCAGTGCATTGACACAGAACTATGGCTACACCTTC.

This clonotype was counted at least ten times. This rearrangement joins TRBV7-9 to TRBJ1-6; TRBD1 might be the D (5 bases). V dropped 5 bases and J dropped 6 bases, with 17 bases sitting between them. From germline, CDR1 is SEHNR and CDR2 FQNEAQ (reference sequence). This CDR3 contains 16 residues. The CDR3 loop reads CASSTPRGGANSPLHF. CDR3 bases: TGTGCCAGCAGCACACCGAGAGGAGGGGCTAATTCACCCCTCCACTTT.

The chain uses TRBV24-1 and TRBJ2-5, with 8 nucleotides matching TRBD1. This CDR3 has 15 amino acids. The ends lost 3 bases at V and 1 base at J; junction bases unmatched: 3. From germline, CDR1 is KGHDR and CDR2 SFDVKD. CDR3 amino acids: CATSDRQGTQETQYF. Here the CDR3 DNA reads TGTGCCACCAGTGATCGACAGGGGACCCAAGAGACCCAGTACTTC.

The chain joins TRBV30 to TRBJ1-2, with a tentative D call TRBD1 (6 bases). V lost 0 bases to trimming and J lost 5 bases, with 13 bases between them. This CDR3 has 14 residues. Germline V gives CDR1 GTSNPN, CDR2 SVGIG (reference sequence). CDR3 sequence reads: CAWSVLGGRYGYTF. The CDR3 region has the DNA TGTGCCTGGAGTGTATTGGGGGGCCGTTATGGCTACACCTTC.

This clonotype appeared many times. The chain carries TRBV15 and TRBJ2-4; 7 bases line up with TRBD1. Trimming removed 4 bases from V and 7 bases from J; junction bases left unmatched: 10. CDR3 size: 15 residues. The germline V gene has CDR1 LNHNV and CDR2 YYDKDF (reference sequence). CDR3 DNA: TGTGCCACCAGCAATAATCAGGGGGATTTGAACATTCAGTACTTC. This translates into CATSNNQGDLNIQYF.

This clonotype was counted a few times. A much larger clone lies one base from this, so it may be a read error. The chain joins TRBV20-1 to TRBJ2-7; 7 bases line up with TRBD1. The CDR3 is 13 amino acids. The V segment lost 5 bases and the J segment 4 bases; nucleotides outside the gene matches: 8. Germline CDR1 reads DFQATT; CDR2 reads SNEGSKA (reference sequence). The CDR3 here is CSASRDRCYEQYF. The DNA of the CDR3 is TGCAGTGCTTCTCGGGACAGATGTTACGAGCAGTACTTC.

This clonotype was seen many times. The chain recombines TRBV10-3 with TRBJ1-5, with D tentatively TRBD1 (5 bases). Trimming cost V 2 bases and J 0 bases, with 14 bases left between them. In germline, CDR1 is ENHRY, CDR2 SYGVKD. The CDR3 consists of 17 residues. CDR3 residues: CAISETGTGLSNQPQHF. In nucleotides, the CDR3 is TGTGCCATCAGTGAGACAGGAACTGGACTTAGCAATCAGCCCCAGCATTTT.

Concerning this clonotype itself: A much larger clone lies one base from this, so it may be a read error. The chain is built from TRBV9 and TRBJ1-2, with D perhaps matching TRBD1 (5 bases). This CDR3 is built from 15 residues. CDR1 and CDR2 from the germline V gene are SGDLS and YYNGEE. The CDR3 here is CTSSGPGRESYGYTF. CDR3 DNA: TGTACCAGCAGCGGCCCAGGGAGGGAGAGCTATGGCTACACCTTC.

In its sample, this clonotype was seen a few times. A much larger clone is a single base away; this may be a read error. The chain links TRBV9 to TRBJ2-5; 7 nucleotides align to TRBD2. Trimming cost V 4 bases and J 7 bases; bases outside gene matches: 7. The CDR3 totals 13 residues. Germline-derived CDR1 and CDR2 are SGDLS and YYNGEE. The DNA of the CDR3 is TGTGCCAGCAGCATGACTAGCTATCGGACCCAGTACTTC. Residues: CASSMTSYRTQYF.

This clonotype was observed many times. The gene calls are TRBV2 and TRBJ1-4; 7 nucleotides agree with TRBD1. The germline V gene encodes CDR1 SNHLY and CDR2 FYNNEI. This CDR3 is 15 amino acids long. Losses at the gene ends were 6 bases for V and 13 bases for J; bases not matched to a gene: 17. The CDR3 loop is CASSESSFRTGGLFF. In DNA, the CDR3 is TGTGCCAGCAGCGAGTCATCCTTTCGGACAGGAGGACTGTTTTTT.

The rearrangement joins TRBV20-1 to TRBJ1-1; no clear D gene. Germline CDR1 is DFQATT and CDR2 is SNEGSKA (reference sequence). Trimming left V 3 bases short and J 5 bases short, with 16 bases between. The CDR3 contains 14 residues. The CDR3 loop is CSAREGFIYTEAFF. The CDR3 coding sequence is TGCAGTGCTAGGGAAGGATTTATCTATACTGAAGCTTTCTTT.

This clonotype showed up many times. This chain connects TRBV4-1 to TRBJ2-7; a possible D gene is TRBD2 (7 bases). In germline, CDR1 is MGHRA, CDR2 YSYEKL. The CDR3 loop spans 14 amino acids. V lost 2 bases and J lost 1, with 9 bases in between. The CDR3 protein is CASSQRGGSYEQYF. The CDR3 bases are TGCGCCAGCAGCCAAAGGGGGGGGTCCTACGAGCAGTACTTC.

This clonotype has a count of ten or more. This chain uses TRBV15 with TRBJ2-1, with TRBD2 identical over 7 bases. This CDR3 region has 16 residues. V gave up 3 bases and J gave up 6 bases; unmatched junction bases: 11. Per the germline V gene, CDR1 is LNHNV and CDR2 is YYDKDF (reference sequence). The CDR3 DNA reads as TGTGCCACCAGCAGCCCCGGACTAGTAGTAGGCAATGAGCAGTTCTTC. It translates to CATSSPGLVVGNEQFF. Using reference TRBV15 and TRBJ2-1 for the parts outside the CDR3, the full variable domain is DAMVIQNPRYQVTQFGKPVTLSCSQTLNHNVMYWYQQKSSQAPKLLFHYYDKDFNNEADTPDNFQSRRPNTSFCFLDIRSPGLGDTAMYLCATSSPGLVVGNEQFFGPGTRLTVL.

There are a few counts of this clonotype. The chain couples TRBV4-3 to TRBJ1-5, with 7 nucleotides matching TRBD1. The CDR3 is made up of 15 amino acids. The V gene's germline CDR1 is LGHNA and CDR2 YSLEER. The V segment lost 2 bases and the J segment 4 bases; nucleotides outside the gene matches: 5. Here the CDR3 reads CASSQRGQPNQPQHF. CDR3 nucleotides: TGCGCCAGCAGCCAAAGGGGACAGCCAAATCAGCCCCAGCATTTT.

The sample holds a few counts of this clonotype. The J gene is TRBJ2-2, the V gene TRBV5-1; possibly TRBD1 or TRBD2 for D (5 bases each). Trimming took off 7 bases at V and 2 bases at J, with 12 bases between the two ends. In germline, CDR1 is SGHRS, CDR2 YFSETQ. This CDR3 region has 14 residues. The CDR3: CASFGTDNTGELFF. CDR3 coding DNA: TGCGCCAGCTTCGGGACCGATAACACCGGGGAGCTGTTTTTT. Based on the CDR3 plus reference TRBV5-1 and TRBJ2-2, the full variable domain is KAGVTQTPRYLIKTRGQQVTLSCSPISGHRSVSWYQQTPGQGLQFLFEYFSETQRNKGNFPGRFSGRQFSNSRSEMNVSTLELGDSALYLCASFGTDNTGELFFGEGSRLTVL.

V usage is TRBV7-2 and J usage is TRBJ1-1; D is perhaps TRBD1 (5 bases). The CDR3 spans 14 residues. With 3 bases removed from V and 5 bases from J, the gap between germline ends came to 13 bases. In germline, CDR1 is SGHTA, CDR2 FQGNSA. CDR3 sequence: CASSFGRRGTEAFF. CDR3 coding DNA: TGTGCCAGCAGCTTTGGTCGGAGGGGAACTGAAGCTTTCTTT.

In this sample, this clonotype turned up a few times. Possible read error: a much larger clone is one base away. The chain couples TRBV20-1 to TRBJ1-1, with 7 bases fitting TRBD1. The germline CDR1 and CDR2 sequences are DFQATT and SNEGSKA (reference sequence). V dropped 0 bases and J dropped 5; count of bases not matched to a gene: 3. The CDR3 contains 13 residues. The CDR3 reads CSARDDRETEAFF. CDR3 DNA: TGCAGTGCTAGAGATGACAGGGAGACTGAAGCTTTCTTT.

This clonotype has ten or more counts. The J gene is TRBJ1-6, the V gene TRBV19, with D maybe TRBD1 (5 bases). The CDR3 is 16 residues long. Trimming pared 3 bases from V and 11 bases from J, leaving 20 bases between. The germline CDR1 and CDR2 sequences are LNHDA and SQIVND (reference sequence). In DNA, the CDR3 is TGTGCCAGTAGTATGGACTTTCTCGGGGGAACTACACCCCTCCACTTT. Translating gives CASSMDFLGGTTPLHF.

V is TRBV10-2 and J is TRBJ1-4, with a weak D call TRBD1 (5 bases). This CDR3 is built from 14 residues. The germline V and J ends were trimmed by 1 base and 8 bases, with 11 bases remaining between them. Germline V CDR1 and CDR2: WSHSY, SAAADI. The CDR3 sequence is CASSELGGREKLFF. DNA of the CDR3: TGCGCCAGCAGTGAGTTGGGGGGAAGGGAAAAACTGTTTTTT.

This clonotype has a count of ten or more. CDR3 amino acids: CSAAASYEQYF. The CDR3 DNA reads TGCAGTGCAGCAGCCTCCTACGAGCAGTACTTC. J is TRBJ2-7 and V is TRBV20-1; no clear D gene. V lost 6 bases to trimming and J lost 0 bases, with 6 bases between them. CDR3 length equals 11 residues. The V gene's germline CDR1 is DFQATT and CDR2 SNEGSKA (reference sequence).

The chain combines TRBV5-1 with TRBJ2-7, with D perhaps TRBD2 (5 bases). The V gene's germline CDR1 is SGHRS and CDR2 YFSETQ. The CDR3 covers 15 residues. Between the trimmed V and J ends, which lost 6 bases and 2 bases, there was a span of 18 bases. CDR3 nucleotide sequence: TGCGCCAGCACCCTTGGGTTAGGGAGTCCCTACGAGCAGTACTTC. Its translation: CASTLGLGSPYEQYF.

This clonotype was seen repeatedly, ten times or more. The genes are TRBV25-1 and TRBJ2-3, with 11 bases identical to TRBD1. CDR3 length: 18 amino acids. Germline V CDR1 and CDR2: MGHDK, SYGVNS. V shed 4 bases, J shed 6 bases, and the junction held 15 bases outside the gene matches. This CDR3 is CASSATIGQGAPGDTQYF. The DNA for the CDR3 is TGTGCCAGCAGTGCTACCATCGGACAGGGGGCGCCGGGGGATACGCAGTATTTT.